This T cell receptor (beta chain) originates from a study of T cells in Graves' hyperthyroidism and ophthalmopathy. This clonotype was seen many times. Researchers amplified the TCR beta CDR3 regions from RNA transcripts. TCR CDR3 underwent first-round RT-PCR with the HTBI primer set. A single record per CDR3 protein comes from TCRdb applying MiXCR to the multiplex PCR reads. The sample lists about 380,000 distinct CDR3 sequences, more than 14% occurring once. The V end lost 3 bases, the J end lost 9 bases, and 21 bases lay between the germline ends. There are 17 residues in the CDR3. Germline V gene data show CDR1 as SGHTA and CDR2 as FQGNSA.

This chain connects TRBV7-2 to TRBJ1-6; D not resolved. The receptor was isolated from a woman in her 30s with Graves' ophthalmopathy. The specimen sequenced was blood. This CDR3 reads CASSFLSAVVASSPLHF. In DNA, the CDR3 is TGTGCCAGCAGCTTTCTATCCGCGGTGGTGGCTAGTTCACCCCTCCACTTT. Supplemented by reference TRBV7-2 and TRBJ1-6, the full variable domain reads GAGVSQSPSNKVTEKGKDVELRCDPISGHTALYWYRQSLGQGLEFLIYFQGNSAPDKSGLPSDRFSAERTGGSVSTLTIQRTQQEDSAVYLCASSFLSAVVASSPLHFGNGTRLTVT.